Each of the 2 T cell receptor beta chains below was sequenced from the same sample in a study of blood T cell repertoires in COVID-19. Method: immunoSEQ multiplex PCR; TCRdb's copy keeps in-frame clones and lacks some. The sample includes around 110,000 clones, around 80% of them seen just once. Sequencing used peripheral blood. The receptors here all came from a man aged 70-80 years with acute or convalescent COVID-19.

The chain joins TRBV7-9 to TRBJ1-2, with TRBD1 matching over 10 bases. The germline CDR1 and CDR2 sequences are SEHNR and FQNEAQ (reference sequence). CDR3 length: 14 amino acids. The ends lost 1 base at V and 8 bases at J; junction bases unmatched: 4. CDR3 amino acids: CASSLGQGADGYTF. In DNA, the CDR3 is TGTGCCAGCAGCTTAGGACAGGGGGCGGACGGCTACACCTTC.

The chain couples TRBV2 to TRBJ2-7; TRBD1 matches 7 bases. This CDR3 is 16 amino acids long. Germline V gene lookup returns CDR1 SNHLY and CDR2 FYNNEI. V lost 8 bases and J lost 2; bases outside the gene matches: 15. DNA of the CDR3: TGTGCCAGCCGATCTCACCGGGACAGCTTAACCTACGAGCAGTACTTC. It codes for CASRSHRDSLTYEQYF.